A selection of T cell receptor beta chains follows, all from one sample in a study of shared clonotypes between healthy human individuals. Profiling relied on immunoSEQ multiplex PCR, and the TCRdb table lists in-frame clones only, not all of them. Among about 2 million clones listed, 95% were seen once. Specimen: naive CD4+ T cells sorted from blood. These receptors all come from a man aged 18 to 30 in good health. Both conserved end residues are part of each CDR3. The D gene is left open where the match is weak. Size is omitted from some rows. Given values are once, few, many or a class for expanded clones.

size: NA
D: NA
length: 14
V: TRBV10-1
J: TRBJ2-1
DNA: TGCGCCAGCAGTGAGGGACTACTGATAGGTGAGCAGTTCTTC
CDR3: CASSEGLLIGEQFF

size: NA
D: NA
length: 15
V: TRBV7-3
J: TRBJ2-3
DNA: TGTGCCAGCAGCTTAGGCCGGGGTCTACTGGATACGCAGTATTTT
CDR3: CASSLGRGLLDTQYF

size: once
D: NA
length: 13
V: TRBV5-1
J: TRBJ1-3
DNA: TGCGCCAGCAGCTCGCAAAGTGGAAACACCATATATTTT
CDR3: CASSSQSGNTIYF

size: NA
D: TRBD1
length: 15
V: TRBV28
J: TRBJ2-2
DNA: TGTGCCAGCAGAAGGGGACAGGGAGGAACCGGGGAGCTGTTTTTT
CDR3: CASRRGQGGTGELFF

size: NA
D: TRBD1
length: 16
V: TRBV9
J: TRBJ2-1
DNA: TGTGCCAGCAGCCCCAGGGGACAGGCCATATACAATGAGCAGTTCTTC
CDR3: CASSPRGQAIYNEQFF

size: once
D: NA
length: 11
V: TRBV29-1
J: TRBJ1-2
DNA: TGCAGCGCCGGGTCAGGGGATGGCTACACCTTC
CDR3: CSAGSGDGYTF

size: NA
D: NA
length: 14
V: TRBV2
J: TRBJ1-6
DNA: TGTGCCAGCAGTCGGGGGCAGGGTAATTCACCCCTCCACTTT
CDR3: CASSRGQGNSPLHF

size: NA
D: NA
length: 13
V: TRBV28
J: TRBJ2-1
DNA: TGTGCCAGCAGTCCCCCGTTGGGAAATGAGCAGTTCTTC
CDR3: CASSPPLGNEQFF

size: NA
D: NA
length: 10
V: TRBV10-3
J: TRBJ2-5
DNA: TGTGCCATCAGTGATGGGACCCAGTACTTC
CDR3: CAISDGTQYF

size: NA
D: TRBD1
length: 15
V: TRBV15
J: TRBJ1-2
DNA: TGTGCCACCAGCAGGTCCGGGACAGGGGTTTATGGCTACACCTTC
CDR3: CATSRSGTGVYGYTF

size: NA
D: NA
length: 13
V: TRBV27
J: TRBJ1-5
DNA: TGTGCCTGCGGGACTGTCGGCAATCAGCCCCAGCATTTT
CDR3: CACGTVGNQPQHF

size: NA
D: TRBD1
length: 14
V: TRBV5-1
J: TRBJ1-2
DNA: TGCGCCAGCAGCCCGGGACAGGGGGGCGATGGCTACACCTTC
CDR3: CASSPGQGGDGYTF

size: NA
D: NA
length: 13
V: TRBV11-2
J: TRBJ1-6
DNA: TGTGCCAGCAGCTCGGCTGGGAGTTCACCCCTCCACTTT
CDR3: CASSSAGSSPLHF

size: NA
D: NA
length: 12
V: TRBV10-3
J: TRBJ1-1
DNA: TGTGCCATCAGTGGGCAGGACACTGAAGCTTTCTTT
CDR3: CAISGQDTEAFF

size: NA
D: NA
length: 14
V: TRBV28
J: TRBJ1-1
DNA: TGTGCCAGCAGCCCCGTAGACAGGAACACTGAAGCTTTCTTT
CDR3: CASSPVDRNTEAFF

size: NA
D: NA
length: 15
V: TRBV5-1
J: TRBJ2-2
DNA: TGCGCCAGCAGCTTGGTGCTGGGGGGCACCGGGGAGCTGTTTTTT
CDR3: CASSLVLGGTGELFF

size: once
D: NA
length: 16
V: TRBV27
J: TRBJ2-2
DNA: TGTGCCAGCAGTTTATCTAGGACTCTTTACACCGGGGAGCTGTTTTTT
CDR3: CASSLSRTLYTGELFF

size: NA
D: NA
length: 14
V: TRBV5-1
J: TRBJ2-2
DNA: TGCGCCAGCAGCTTTGGCAGGGGGGCCGGGGAGCTGTTTTTT
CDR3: CASSFGRGAGELFF

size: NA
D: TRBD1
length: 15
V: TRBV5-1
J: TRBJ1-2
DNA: TGCGCCAGCAACTGGAGGGACAGTTCAAACTATGGCTACACCTTC
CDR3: CASNWRDSSNYGYTF